The rows below give T cell receptor beta chains drawn from one sample of a study of cytomegalovirus exposure and HLA in healthy donors. Profiling relied on immunoSEQ multiplex PCR, and the TCRdb table lists in-frame clones only, not all of them. The sample holds about 160,000 clones, around 80% seen once. The material sequenced was PBMCs. These TCRs come from a man in his forties in good health and CMV-seronegative. CDR3s include the opening cysteine and the closing phenylalanine or tryptophan. The D gene is left open where the match is weak. Where a row states a size, it is once, few, many or the class of an expanded clone; other rows omit it.

TRBJ2-1 TRBV11-2 - TRBD2 TGTGCCAGCAGCTTATCATCCCCTAGCGGCATCAATGAGCAGTTCTTC CASSLSSPSGINEQFF
TRBJ2-7 TRBV7-9 - - TGTGCCAGCAGCTTAGAGGACAGTCGCCCCGAGCAGTACTTC CASSLEDSRPEQYF
TRBJ2-3 TRBV29-1 few TRBD2 TGCAGCGGTAGCGGGAGGGTAACAGATACGCAGTATTTT CSGSGRVTDTQYF
TRBJ2-7 TRBV10-2 - TRBD1 TGCGCCAGCAGTGAGTCCTGGGACAGCTACGAGCAGTACTTC CASSESWDSYEQYF
TRBJ2-4 TRBV7-2 few - TGTGCCAGCAGCTCCTCGCCCGGAGTAGGCAAAAACATTCAGTACTTC CASSSSPGVGKNIQYF
TRBJ2-7 TRBV7-8 - TRBD1 TGTGCCAGCAGCTTGCTACAGGGGGCTAGGTACGAGCAGTACTTC CASSLLQGARYEQYF
TRBJ2-1 TRBV29-1 - TRBD2 TGCGGCGCGAGTGGAACTAGCGGGAAAGTCCCATACAATGAGCAGTTCTTC CGASGTSGKVPYNEQFF
TRBJ2-4 TRBV5-6 - TRBD1 TGTGCCAGCAGCTTTGGACAGGGGGACAGTCAGTACTTC CASSFGQGDSQYF
TRBJ2-1 TRBV5-1 - - TGCGCCAGCAGCGTGGACGGTGGGCTGGCCAATGAGCAGTTCTTC CASSVDGGLANEQFF
TRBJ1-3 TRBV11-1 - - TGTGCCAGCAGCTCACAGGCAGTCCCGGGAAACACCATATATTTT CASSSQAVPGNTIYF
TRBJ2-7 TRBV28 - TRBD1 TGTGCCAGCAGTCCCCGACAGGGGGCCCCCTACGAGCAGTACTTC CASSPRQGAPYEQYF
TRBJ2-1 TRBV2 - TRBD2 TGTGCCAGCAGTGGACTAGCGGGAGTCAATGAGCAGTTCTTC CASSGLAGVNEQFF
TRBJ2-5 TRBV5-1 - TRBD2 TGCGCCAGCAGGTTCCCGGGACTAGCGGGAGGATGGAAGGGCCAAGAGACCCAGTACTTC CASRFPGLAGGWKGQETQYF
TRBJ1-2 TRBV10-1 few TRBD1 TGCGCCAGCATACAGGGGAAGGTGGGTGGCTACACCTTC CASIQGKVGGYTF
TRBJ1-1 TRBV5-4 - - TGTGCCAGCAGCTTAGGGTGGGAGAGTAACACTGAAGCTTTCTTT CASSLGWESNTEAFF
TRBJ2-2 TRBV18 few TRBD2 TGTGCCAGCTCACCACTAGCGGGAGAGACCGGGGAGCTGTTTTTT CASSPLAGETGELFF
TRBJ2-3 TRBV11-3 - - TGTGCCAGCAGCTTCGGGGGGCAGGGGACCTATACGCAGTATTTT CASSFGGQGTYTQYF
TRBJ1-1 TRBV2 - - TGTGCCAGCAGTGCCGGGACGGGGGGGAACACTGAAGCTTTCTTT CASSAGTGGNTEAFF
TRBJ2-7 TRBV14 - - TGTGCCAGCAGCCTAAACCGGGACGGGAGACCCTACGAGCAGTACTTC CASSLNRDGRPYEQYF
TRBJ2-2 TRBV5-4 - TRBD2 TGTGCCAGCAGCCTGTGGGGGACTAGCGGGTCCACCGGGGAGCTGTTTTTT CASSLWGTSGSTGELFF
TRBJ1-2 TRBV28 - - TGTGCCAGCAGTTTCGTCGGGGGTAAGGGTGGCTACACCTTC CASSFVGGKGGYTF
TRBJ2-3 TRBV19 - - TGTGCCAGTAGCAACACATATACCACAGATACGCAGTATTTT CASSNTYTTDTQYF
TRBJ2-7 TRBV2 - - TGTGCCAGCAGTGAAGAGGCCGGGAAGCAGTACTTC CASSEEAGKQYF
TRBJ2-7 TRBV30 - - TGTGCCTGGAGTGGGGCACCAAGCTCCTACGAGCAGTACTTC CAWSGAPSSYEQYF
TRBJ1-2 TRBV5-5 - TRBD1 TGTGCCAGCAGCCCGGCCGGGACAGGGGTTTCGTTTAACTATGGCTACACCTTC CASSPAGTGVSFNYGYTF
TRBJ2-7 TRBV7-8 - - TGTGCCAGCAGCCCCGGACTGTCTCCACTCGGCGAGCAGTACTTC CASSPGLSPLGEQYF
TRBJ2-7 TRBV7-2 - - TGTGCCAGCAGCTTCCAGGGGTCAACCTACGAGCAGTACTTC CASSFQGSTYEQYF
TRBJ2-7 TRBV10-3 - TRBD2 TGTGCCATCAGGATCATAGCGGGAGGGCCAGGCGAGCAGTACTTC CAIRIIAGGPGEQYF
TRBJ2-4 TRBV13 - TRBD2 TGTGCCAGCAGCAAAGGAAGGGAATCTAGCGGCAGGGCCAAAAACATTCAGTACTTC CASSKGRESSGRAKNIQYF
TRBJ1-1 TRBV6-6 - - TGTGCCAGCATGGCCTGGGGGGCTGAAGCTTTCTTT CASMAWGAEAFF
TRBJ2-7 TRBV9 - TRBD2 TGTGCCAGCAGCGTAAGTTCGCAGGGTAAGCGGGACTACGAGCAGTACTTC CASSVSSQGKRDYEQYF
TRBJ2-3 TRBV2 once TRBD1 TGTGCCAGCAGCCGGGACAGGGGCACAGATACGCAGTATTTT CASSRDRGTDTQYF
TRBJ2-7 TRBV27 - - TGTGCCAGCAGTTTCTCGCTTCGCGGGGTTAGCTCCTACGAGCAGTACTTC CASSFSLRGVSSYEQYF
TRBJ1-3 TRBV7-8 once TRBD1 TGTGCCAGCAGCCCAGGGGACAGGGTTGCGGGAAACACCATATATTTT CASSPGDRVAGNTIYF
TRBJ2-7 TRBV4-1 - - TGCGCCAGCAGCCAAGCAGGGGTCTACGAGCAGTACTTC CASSQAGVYEQYF
TRBJ2-7 TRBV5-5 - - TGTGCCAGCAGCTCCTTCCTATACGAGCAGTACTTC CASSSFLYEQYF
TRBJ1-1 TRBV4-2 few - TGTGCCAGCAGCCAAGATTATGCGGAAGCTTTCTTT CASSQDYAEAFF
TRBJ2-2 TRBV19 once TRBD2 TGTGCCAGTAGTATGGATAGCGGGAGATCCGGGGAGCTGTTTTTT CASSMDSGRSGELFF
TRBJ2-2 TRBV4-1 - - TGCGCCAGCAGCCCCCTTTACACCGGGGAGCTGTTTTTT CASSPLYTGELFF
TRBJ2-7 TRBV29-1 - TRBD1 TGCAGCGTTGCCCGACAGGGGATTACCTACGAGCAGTACTTC CSVARQGITYEQYF
TRBJ1-3 TRBV4-3 - - TGCGCCAGCAGCCAAGATCGGAGGGGCAGCGGAAACACCATATATTTT CASSQDRRGSGNTIYF
TRBJ1-5 TRBV5-6 few TRBD1 TGTGCCAGCAGCCCGGGACAGGGGACCCGGAATCAGCCCCAGCATTTT CASSPGQGTRNQPQHF
TRBJ1-5 TRBV19 - - TGTGCCAGTAGTATAGGGTTTAGACAGCCCCAGCATTTT CASSIGFRQPQHF
TRBJ2-2 TRBV19 - - TGTGCCAGTAGTATGGGGCCTAACACCGGGGAGCTGTTTTTT CASSMGPNTGELFF
TRBJ2-5 TRBV6-1 - TRBD2 TGTGCCAGCACGAATAGCGGGAGTTTGGAGACCCAGTACTTC CASTNSGSLETQYF
TRBJ2-4 TRBV27 - - TGTGCCAGCAGTTCCATACTGGACTTCCAAAACATCCAGTACTTC CASSSILDFQNIQYF
TRBJ2-7 TRBV2 few - TGTGCCAGCAGACGGGACTTTTCCTACGAGCAGTACTTC CASRRDFSYEQYF
TRBJ2-6 TRBV29-1 once TRBD2 TGCAGCGTTCGGGAGGGAGGGGCTACTGGGGCCAACGTCCTGACTTTC CSVREGGATGANVLTF
TRBJ1-3 TRBV7-9 once - TGTGCCAGCAGCCGCGACGGACACTCTGGAAACACCATATATTTT CASSRDGHSGNTIYF
TRBJ2-7 TRBV11-2 - - TGTGCCAGCAGAAAGGGGGGGGGCTACGAGCAGTACTTC CASRKGGGYEQYF
TRBJ1-1 TRBV6-5 - TRBD1 TGTGCCAGCAGTCGACAGGGTGGCGAAGCTTTCTTT CASSRQGGEAFF
TRBJ2-5 TRBV2 - - TGTGCCAGCAAGAGGGAAGAGACCCAGTACTTC CASKREETQYF
TRBJ2-7 TRBV6-5 - TRBD2 TGTGCCAGCAGCCTAGGTTGGACTAGCGGTTACGAGCAGTACTTC CASSLGWTSGYEQYF
TRBJ2-7 TRBV29-1 - TRBD2 TGCAGCGTTGACGGTCTAGCGGGAGTGGGGGAGCAGTACTTC CSVDGLAGVGEQYF
TRBJ2-7 TRBV9 - TRBD2 TGTGCCAGCAGCCCCCCCGTTTCTAGCGGGTACGAGCAGTACTTC CASSPPVSSGYEQYF
TRBJ1-2 TRBV29-1 - TRBD1 TGCAGCGTTGCTATGAGGGGGCAGGGAGGCTACACCTTC CSVAMRGQGGYTF
TRBJ2-1 TRBV5-1 - - TGCGCCAGCAGCTTCTCAGGGTCACATACCTACAATGAGCAGTTCTTC CASSFSGSHTYNEQFF
TRBJ2-5 TRBV7-7 once TRBD1 TGTGCTAGCAGCCGGGACAGGGGGCGCCAAGAGACCCAGTACTTC CASSRDRGRQETQYF
TRBJ2-1 TRBV5-1 - TRBD2 TGCGCCAGCAGCTTCCCGTGGGCAGGACTAGCGGGAGGGAATGAGCAGTTCTTC CASSFPWAGLAGGNEQFF
TRBJ2-1 TRBV14 - - TGTGCCAGCAGCCAAGATCCCCGCCGGGGAGAACCCTGGGAGCAGTTCTTC CASSQDPRRGEPWEQFF